The 26 T cell receptor beta chains below were found in one sample sequenced in a study of cytomegalovirus exposure and HLA in healthy donors. The table came from immunoSEQ multiplex PCR; TCRdb's copy has only in-frame clones and leaves some out. The table includes fewer than 200,000 clones, roughly nine tenths detected once. The sequenced sample was PBMCs. The receptors shown here come from a woman aged 30 to 39 in good health and CMV-seronegative.

This sequence joins TRBV6-1 and TRBJ1-5; no clear D. This CDR3 has 12 residues. V dropped 8 bases and J dropped 6 bases, with 11 bases sitting between them. The germline gives CDR1 MNHNS, CDR2 SASEGT. The CDR3 bases are TGTGCCAGCGGGAGGAATTTTCAGCCCCAGCATTTT. Translating gives CASGRNFQPQHF.

This clone was seen once. This chain links TRBV10-2 with TRBJ2-7, with TRBD1 identical over 10 bases. This CDR3 has 14 residues. The J segment lost 5 bases and the V segment lost 3 bases, leaving 4 bases of the junction unmatched. Germline V CDR1 and CDR2: WSHSY, SAAADI. In DNA, the CDR3 is TGCGCCAGCAGTGAAGACAGGGGGCTAAACGAGCAGTACTTC. This gives the protein CASSEDRGLNEQYF.

This sequence joins TRBV7-9 and TRBJ1-1; no reliable D call. This CDR3 is 15 amino acids long. Germline V CDR1 and CDR2: SEHNR, FQNEAQ (reference sequence). The ends were cut back, 5 bases at V and 6 bases at J, with 19 bases in the middle. CDR3 residues: CASSPLGGIVAEAFF. The CDR3 bases are TGTGCCAGCAGCCCACTGGGAGGGATTGTCGCTGAAGCTTTCTTT.

This clone was seen a single time. The genes are TRBV27 and TRBJ2-1; 14 bases map to TRBD2. Germline V gene data show CDR1 as MNHEY and CDR2 as SMNVEV (reference sequence). The V gene end was trimmed by 5 bases and the J gene end by 5 bases; junction bases not matched to a gene: 8. The CDR3 extends over 17 amino acids. CDR3 DNA sequence: TGTGCCAGCAGTCTATTGACTAGCGGGGGGGCGGACAATGAGCAGTTCTTC. Its protein product is CASSLLTSGGADNEQFF.

The chain recombines TRBV4-1 with TRBJ2-7; 14 nucleotides line up with TRBD2. The junction had 5 bases not matched to a gene; V was cut back by 6 bases and J by 4 bases. The length of the CDR3 is 15 residues. The germline V gene has CDR1 MGHRA and CDR2 YSYEKL. CDR3 protein: CASSQTSGRGYEQYF. Here the CDR3 DNA reads TGCGCCAGCAGTCAGACTAGCGGGAGGGGTTACGAGCAGTACTTC.

The chain has TRBV7-8 and TRBJ1-1; a possible D gene is TRBD1 (5 bases). Germline assignment: CDR1 SGHVS and CDR2 FQNEAQ. Trimming pared 5 bases from V and 6 bases from J, leaving 13 bases between. The CDR3 is 13 amino acids. The CDR3 nucleotides are TGTGCCAGCAGCGCACAACAGGTTTCTGAAGCTTTCTTT. Amino acids: CASSAQQVSEAFF.

CDR3 DNA: TGTGCCAGCAGCGGAGGGACAGGGGGCCTCTCCTACAATGAGCAGTTCTTC. Translated: CASSGGTGGLSYNEQFF. This chain joins TRBV5-4 and TRBJ2-1; TRBD1 matches 12 bases. V dropped 4 bases and J dropped 0; count of bases not matched to a gene: 5. The CDR3 runs to 17 residues. CDR1 and CDR2 (germline): SGHNT, YYREEE (reference sequence).

The chain couples TRBV7-6 to TRBJ1-5, with D possibly being TRBD1 (6 bases). The length of the CDR3 is 15 residues. From germline, CDR1 is SGHVS and CDR2 FNYEAQ. V shed 3 bases and J shed 1 base, with 10 bases lying between them. Here the CDR3 reads CASSLGGPSNQPQHF. As DNA, the CDR3 is TGTGCCAGCAGCTTGGGGGGGCCGAGCAATCAGCCCCAGCATTTT.

The rearrangement uses TRBV11-3 and TRBJ2-5; D remains ambiguous. The V end was cut by 2 bases, the J end by 0 bases, with 1 base between. CDR1 SGHNT and CDR2 YENEEA come from the germline V gene. This CDR3 is 12 amino acids long. The CDR3 DNA reads as TGTGCCAGCAGCTTAAACCAAGAGACCCAGTACTTC. Protein: CASSLNQETQYF.

The chain links TRBV11-2 to TRBJ2-7; 7 bases fit TRBD2. The length of the CDR3 is 14 residues. Germline V lookup: CDR1 SGHAT, CDR2 FQNNGV. V lost 5 bases to trimming and J lost 2 bases; unmatched junction nucleotides: 6. CDR3: CASSKTSATYEQYF. The CDR3 region has the DNA TGTGCCAGCAGCAAAACTAGCGCGACCTACGAGCAGTACTTC. Filled out from reference TRBV11-2 and TRBJ2-7, the complete variable domain reads EAGVAQSPRYKIIEKRQSVAFWCNPISGHATLYWYQQILGQGPKLLIQFQNNGVVDDSQLPKDRFSAERLKGVDSTLKIQPAKLEDSAVYLCASSKTSATYEQYFGPGTRLTVT.

The chain recombines TRBV5-1 with TRBJ1-2; D is perhaps TRBD1 (6 bases). The V end was cut by 0 bases, the J end by 1 base, with 10 bases between. Germline values: CDR1 SGHRS, CDR2 YFSETQ. The CDR3 is made up of 15 amino acids. CDR3 DNA sequence: TGCGCCAGCAGCTTGGTAACAGGGAATAACTATGGCTACACCTTC. It is translated as CASSLVTGNNYGYTF.

The chain couples TRBV2 to TRBJ2-7; 11 bases agree with TRBD1. Per the germline V gene, CDR1 is SNHLY and CDR2 is FYNNEI. V dropped 10 bases and J dropped 3; count of bases not matched to a gene: 8. The CDR3 spans 14 residues. The CDR3 spells CATHPGTGGYEQYF. In DNA, the CDR3 is TGTGCCACCCATCCCGGGACAGGGGGCTACGAGCAGTACTTC.

This clone came up once. The V gene is TRBV29-1, the J gene TRBJ2-3; TRBD1 matches at 8 bases. Per the germline V gene, CDR1 is SQVTM and CDR2 is ANQGSEA. The CDR3 is 14 amino acids. Trimming took 3 bases from V and 5 from J; bases not matched to a gene: 7. CDR3 in DNA: TGCAGCGTTGAGGGTCAGGGGGCCGGAGATACGCAGTATTTT. This encodes CSVEGQGAGDTQYF.

The chain uses TRBV9 and TRBJ2-7, with TRBD2 identical over 12 bases. V shed 0 bases, J shed 8 bases, and the junction held 3 bases outside the gene matches. Germline V CDR1 and CDR2: SGDLS, YYNGEE. This CDR3 spans 14 amino acids. CDR3 amino acids: CASSVGLAGDKQYF. In nucleotides, the CDR3 is TGTGCCAGCAGCGTAGGACTAGCGGGGGATAAGCAGTACTTC.

The V gene is TRBV4-3, the J gene TRBJ1-5, with unresolved D. V lost 0 bases, J lost 0 bases, and 6 bases lay in between. Germline V gene data show CDR1 as LGHNA and CDR2 as YSLEER. The CDR3 spans 15 residues. This CDR3 reads CASSQDPDSNQPQHF. CDR3 coding DNA: TGCGCCAGCAGCCAAGATCCGGATAGCAATCAGCCCCAGCATTTT.

This clone was observed a handful of times. The V and J genes are TRBV2 and TRBJ1-2; D gene ambiguous. CDR1 and CDR2 from the germline V gene are SNHLY and FYNNEI. The CDR3 covers 14 residues. The V end lost 7 bases, the J end lost 0 bases, and 12 bases lay between the germline ends. The CDR3 DNA reads as TGTGCCAGCACCGTGGACGGGACTAACTATGGCTACACCTTC. Encoded protein: CASTVDGTNYGYTF.

The gene calls are TRBV11-3 and TRBJ1-1; TRBD1 matches at 8 bases. V lost 1 base, J lost 7 bases, and 5 bases stayed unmatched. Per germline, CDR1 SGHNT and CDR2 YENEEA. The CDR3 spans 14 residues. CDR3 sequence (DNA): TGTGCCAGCAGCTTAGGGCCCGGACAGGGTGAAGCTTTCTTT. This encodes CASSLGPGQGEAFF. Full variable domain (remainder filled in from reference TRBV11-3 and TRBJ1-1): EAGVVQSPRYKIIEKKQPVAFWCNPISGHNTLYWYLQNLGQGPELLIRYENEEAVDDSQLPKDRFSAERLKGVDSTLKIQPAELGDSAVYLCASSLGPGQGEAFFGQGTRLTVV.

The chain couples TRBV12-5 to TRBJ2-7; the D is unclear. The germline V gene has CDR1 LGHNT and CDR2 FRNRAP. The CDR3 totals 12 residues. Trimming cost V 6 bases and J 6 bases, with 12 bases left between them. The CDR3 loop reads CASGLRSSEQYF. The CDR3, as DNA: TGTGCTAGTGGCCTCAGGTCGTCCGAGCAGTACTTC.

The rearrangement uses TRBV4-1 and TRBJ2-7; D may be TRBD2 (5 bases). The germline V gene has CDR1 MGHRA and CDR2 YSYEKL. CDR3 length: 15 residues. Trimming took 1 base from V and 0 from J, leaving 10 bases between them. The CDR3 DNA reads as TGCGCCAGCAGCCAAGTTCTGGACTCCTCCTACGAGCAGTACTTC. It codes for CASSQVLDSSYEQYF.

CDR3 loop: CASSESASGTIYGYTF. The CDR3 bases are TGTGCCAGCAGTGAATCCGCATCCGGGACGATCTATGGCTACACCTTC. This rearrangement joins TRBV6-1 to TRBJ1-2, with a possible D match to TRBD1 (5 bases). Trimming stripped 2 bases from V and 4 bases from J, with 17 bases between. This CDR3 spans 16 amino acids. Germline-derived CDR1 and CDR2 are MNHNS and SASEGT.

This clone was seen only a few times. This chain connects TRBV7-2 to TRBJ2-7, with a weak D call TRBD2 (7 bases). V was cut by 6 bases and J by 3 bases, with 18 bases left in between. CDR1 and CDR2 from the germline V gene are SGHTA and FQGNSA. This CDR3 has 15 amino acids. CDR3 nucleotides: TGTGCCAGCAGTCCTAGGGGGGGCCGGTTCTACGAGCAGTACTTC. The encoded protein is CASSPRGGRFYEQYF.

The chain joins TRBV28 to TRBJ1-2, with D possibly TRBD1 on 5 matching bases. Germline assignment: CDR1 MDHEN and CDR2 SYDVKM. This CDR3 spans 13 amino acids. V lost 6 bases and J 5 bases, leaving 13 bases between the germline ends. CDR3 amino acids: CASSPTVSYGYTF. The CDR3 DNA follows: TGTGCCAGCAGCCCGACAGTGAGTTATGGCTACACCTTC.

The chain is built from TRBV5-1 and TRBJ1-2; TRBD1 aligns across 9 bases. This CDR3 contains 14 residues. The V and J ends lost 3 bases and 7 bases, in that order; junction bases with no gene match: 7. CDR1 and CDR2 (germline): SGHRS, YFSETQ. CDR3 nucleotide sequence: TGCGCCAGCAGCTCGTCGGGACAGGGAAGTGGCTACACCTTC. The encoded protein is CASSSSGQGSGYTF.

This clone appeared a few times. The chain has TRBV5-1 and TRBJ1-6; 9 bases agree with TRBD1. Germline CDR1 SGHRS, CDR2 YFSETQ. Trimming at V came to 4 bases and at J to 7 bases, leaving 6 bases not matched to a gene. The CDR3 loop spans 15 amino acids. The CDR3 nucleotides are TGCGCCAGCAGCGGGGGACAGGGAGAGAATTCACCCCTCCACTTT. This codes for CASSGGQGENSPLHF. The whole variable domain, remainder taken from reference TRBV5-1 and TRBJ1-6, is KAGVTQTPRYLIKTRGQQVTLSCSPISGHRSVSWYQQTPGQGLQFLFEYFSETQRNKGNFPGRFSGRQFSNSRSEMNVSTLELGDSALYLCASSGGQGENSPLHFGNGTRLTVT.

The rearrangement uses TRBV28 and TRBJ2-2; TRBD1 matches at 7 bases. Trimming took 8 bases from V and 4 from J; bases not matched to a gene: 10. Germline V gene data show CDR1 as MDHEN and CDR2 as SYDVKM. The CDR3 sequence is 15 residues long. The CDR3 sequence is CASLRRQGGTGELFF. The CDR3 DNA follows: TGTGCCAGCCTTCGACGACAGGGCGGCACCGGGGAGCTGTTTTTT. The full variable domain, its missing parts supplied by reference TRBV28 and TRBJ2-2, is DVKVTQSSRYLVKRTGEKVFLECVQDMDHENMFWYRQDPGLGLRLIYFSYDVKMKEKGDIPEGYSVSREKKERFSLILESASTNQTSMYLCASLRRQGGTGELFFGEGSRLTVL.

The chain combines TRBV2 with TRBJ1-5; 7 bases line up with TRBD1. Germline CDR1 and CDR2: SNHLY and FYNNEI. V lost 3 bases, J lost 4 bases, and 9 bases stayed unmatched. The CDR3 has 16 residues. CDR3 residues: CASSEGATGANQPQHF. In nucleotides, the CDR3 is TGTGCCAGCAGTGAGGGGGCAACAGGGGCAAATCAGCCCCAGCATTTT.